Shown below are 10 T cell receptor beta chains from a single sample sequenced in a study of T-cell memory formation after mild COVID-19. TCRdb processed the 5' RACE reads anew with MiXCR; each CDR3 protein has one entry. The table includes about half a million distinct CDR3 sequences, 15% to 20% detected once. What was sequenced was PBMCs or a T cell subset sorted from them (not recorded which). All receptors come from an adult woman who had mild COVID-19 (a few samples of this study predate the infection). Cell type and time point are not known.

The rearrangement joins TRBV3-1 to TRBJ2-1, with D tentatively TRBD2 (6 bases). This CDR3 spans 18 amino acids. V lost 3 bases and J lost 1, with 19 bases in between. Germline V lookup: CDR1 LGHDT, CDR2 YNNKEL (reference sequence). CDR3 sequence reads: CASSHRNYGRGSYNEQFF. The CDR3 coding sequence is TGTGCCAGCAGCCACAGAAATTACGGGAGAGGGTCCTACAATGAGCAGTTCTTC.

The sample holds many counts of this clonotype. The chain has TRBV5-1 and TRBJ2-7; weak D call: TRBD1 (5 bases). With 5 bases removed from V and 2 bases from J, the gap between germline ends came to 11 bases. The CDR3 runs to 13 residues. Germline V gene data show CDR1 as SGHRS and CDR2 as YFSETQ. The CDR3 spells CASRWTLTYEQYF. The DNA of the CDR3 is TGCGCCAGCAGATGGACACTCACCTACGAGCAGTACTTC.

In this sample, this clonotype turned up a few times. The chain combines TRBV5-1 with TRBJ2-5; TRBD2 matches 8 bases. The ends lost 7 bases at V and 7 bases at J; junction bases unmatched: 15. This CDR3 region has 15 residues. Germline V gene sequence: CDR1 SGHRS, CDR2 YFSETQ. CDR3 nucleotide sequence: TGCGCCAGCCGGCCCAGACTAGCGTTAATTGCGACCCAGTACTTC. This sequence encodes CASRPRLALIATQYF.

V and J are TRBV5-4 and TRBJ2-2, with D maybe TRBD2 (6 bases). CDR3 size: 16 residues. With 4 bases removed from V and 2 bases from J, the gap between germline ends came to 15 bases. Germline V lookup: CDR1 SGHNT, CDR2 YYREEE (reference sequence). This chain's CDR3 is CASSLPGSTNTGELFF. As DNA, the CDR3 is TGTGCCAGCAGCCTTCCCGGGAGTACCAACACCGGGGAGCTGTTTTTT.

The V call is TRBV7-2, the J call TRBJ1-5; the match to TRBD1 covers 8 bases. V lost 7 bases, J lost 7 bases, and 6 bases stayed unmatched. Germline CDR1 and CDR2: SGHTA and FQGNSA. CDR3 length: 13 residues. CDR3: CASTLPGGQPQHF. The CDR3 DNA reads as TGTGCCAGCACCCTCCCAGGGGGCCAGCCCCAGCATTTT.

This clonotype was counted between two and nine times. The chain combines TRBV4-2 with TRBJ2-1; TRBD2 matches 10 bases. J gave up 8 bases and V 0 bases, and 7 bases lay outside the gene matches. The CDR3 length is 16 residues. CDR1 is LGHNA and CDR2 is YNFKEQ in the germline V gene. DNA for the CDR3: TGTGCCAGCAGCCAAGATGGAGCGGGGGGGCCGGATGAGCAGTTCTTC. This translates into CASSQDGAGGPDEQFF.

V and J are TRBV6-2 or TRBV6-3 and TRBJ2-7; 8 positions match TRBD2. Germline V gene lookup returns CDR1 MNHEY and CDR2 SVGEGT. The ends lost 8 bases at V and 2 bases at J; junction bases unmatched: 14. The CDR3 is 16 residues long. This chain's CDR3 is CASQNLKIAGTYEQYF. The CDR3 DNA reads TGTGCCAGCCAGAATCTTAAAATAGCGGGAACCTACGAGCAGTACTTC.

This chain uses TRBV6-6 with TRBJ1-5, with TRBD1 as a possible D gene (6 bases). The germline V gene encodes CDR1 MNHNY and CDR2 SVGAGI (reference sequence). This CDR3 is 17 amino acids long. V lost 7 bases to trimming and J lost 0 bases, with 19 bases between them. This CDR3 is CASTVRGRGLSNQPQHF. As DNA, the CDR3 is TGTGCCAGCACAGTGCGGGGCAGGGGCCTTAGCAATCAGCCCCAGCATTTT.

In this sample, this clonotype turned up a few times. The chain carries TRBV5-6 and TRBJ2-6; 8 positions agree with TRBD1. V was pared by 4 bases and J by 1 base, with 19 bases of the junction left unmatched. The CDR3 length is 21 residues. Per the germline V gene, CDR1 is SGHDT and CDR2 is YYEEEE. The CDR3 coding sequence is TGTGCCAGCAGCCCGGACAGGGTCGGAGCGGCTCGGGAGTCTGGGGCCAACGTCCTGACTTTC. The encoded protein is CASSPDRVGAARESGANVLTF. The entire variable domain, with the rest obtained from reference TRBV5-6 and TRBJ2-6, is as follows: DAGVTQSPTHLIKTRGQQVTLRCSPKSGHDTVSWYQQALGQGPQFIFQYYEEEERQRGNFPDRFSGHQFPNYSSELNVNALLLGDSALYLCASSPDRVGAARESGANVLTFGAGSRLTVL.

V gene TRBV3-1 combines with J gene TRBJ1-2; 8 bases line up with TRBD1. The length of the CDR3 is 14 residues. Germline values: CDR1 LGHDT, CDR2 YNNKEL (reference sequence). Trimming took 6 bases from V and 2 from J; bases not matched to a gene: 5. The CDR3 sequence: CASRGSGGNYGYTF. The CDR3 coding sequence is TGTGCCAGCAGAGGGTCAGGGGGCAACTATGGCTACACCTTC.